This T cell receptor (beta chain) was recorded in a study of response to subunit inactivated influenza vaccine. V was pared by 5 bases and J by 4 bases, with 7 bases of the junction left unmatched. The CDR3 loop spans 13 amino acids. From germline, CDR1 is DFQATT and CDR2 SNEGSKA (reference sequence). TCRdb re-analysed the RT-PCR reads in MiXCR, keeping a single row per CDR3 protein. This repertoire shows hundreds of thousands of distinct CDR3 sequences, 18% found once; its top ten account for around 9.9%. Study observations and caveats: Few additional T cells are recruited per seasonal influenza vaccination, authors suggested.

About this clonotype: The antigen remains undetermined.

The receptor was derived from a middle-aged man who received an inactivated influenza vaccine. The input for sequencing was PBMCs from blood, taken approximately 5 days after vaccination. V usage is TRBV20-1 and J usage is TRBJ1-1; 7 nucleotides align to TRBD1. The CDR3 loop is CSAGGTVGTEAFF. The DNA of the CDR3 is TGCAGTGCTGGTGGGACAGTGGGCACTGAAGCTTTCTTT.